This T cell receptor (beta chain) was identified in a study of CD8 T cells in ankylosing spondylitis. Germline V gene lookup returns CDR1 MNHEY and CDR2 SMNVEV (reference sequence). The CDR3 runs 18 residues. V gave up 4 bases and J gave up 0 bases; unmatched junction bases: 6. As concerns this clonotype: Its antigen remains unknown.

Findings of the study overall: There were earlier reports of some motif variants in reactive arthritis synovial fluid and blood. For ankylosing spondylitis blood, a TCR beta motif of 7 or 8 highly homologous variants appeared characteristic.

TCRdb redid the calling of the 5' RACE reads with MiXCR, one entry per CDR3 protein. The top ten clones hold 7.8% of a sample with a few hundred thousand distinct CDR3 sequences, 20% of them seen once. The receptor was isolated from a male donor with ankylosing spondylitis or in good health (not recorded which). The chain recombines TRBV27 with TRBJ2-3; 14 bases line up with TRBD2. Sequencing was done on a sample of blood, either unsorted or a sorted T cell fraction (not recorded which). CDR3 sequence (DNA): TGTGCCAGCAGTTCCAGGACTAGCGGGGGGCGTAGCACAGATACGCAGTATTTT. This translates into CASSSRTSGGRSTDTQYF.